A selection of T cell receptor beta chains follows, all from one sample in a study of tumor and adjacent non-tumor tissue in lung cancer. TCRdb re-called the multiplex PCR reads through MiXCR, storing one row per CDR3 protein. The data hold tens of thousands of distinct CDR3 sequences, with around three quarters observed a single time. Sequenced: lung tumor tissue. The source is a man in his 60s with non-small cell lung cancer. Each CDR3 is given with its conserved first and last residue. The D gene is left open where the match is weak. For some rows the clone size is stated as once, few or many, or as a class when expanded; others skip it.

TRBJ1-5 | TRBD1 | . | TRBV29-1 | TGCAGCGTTGTAGGGGGCAGGAATCAACCCCAGCATTTT | CSVVGGRNQPQHF
TRBJ2-1 | . | . | TRBV7-9 | TGTGCCAGCACCTTAGGTGGCAGGCGCTCCGGTGAGCAGTTCTTC | CASTLGGRRSGEQFF
TRBJ1-5 | . | . | TRBV20-1 | TGCAGTGCGGAAATTCCCCTCCTCAGCAATCAGCACCAGCATTTT | CSAEIPLLSNQHQHF
TRBJ2-7 | TRBD2 | . | TRBV6-5 | TGTGCCAGCAGTTTTCAGATTAGCGGGAGCTACGAGCAATACTTC | CASSFQISGSYEQYF
TRBJ2-2 | . | . | TRBV6-6 | TGTGCCAGCAGTACGAATGTCCTTTCTGCGTCGAGCACCGGTGAGCTGTTTTTT | CASSTNVLSASSTGELFF
TRBJ1-1 | . | many | TRBV5-4 | TGTGCCAGCAGCTTTGGCGGTGTAGGGGCTGAAGCTTTCTTT | CASSFGGVGAEAFF
TRBJ2-5 | TRBD2 | many | TRBV6-5 | TGTGCCAGCAGTACCCGGGGACTAGCGGGGGGAGAGACCCAGTACTTC | CASSTRGLAGGETQYF
TRBJ2-3 | . | . | TRBV6-5 | TGTGCCAGCCACCCGGGGGTTAACACAGATACGCAGTATTTT | CASHPGVNTDTQYF
TRBJ1-2 | . | . | TRBV20-1 | TGCAATGCCTACGGCGGGGGTTATGGATACACCTTC | CNAYGGGYGYTF
TRBJ1-5 | TRBD1 | . | TRBV20-1 | TGCGGTGCCTCGGGTGCAGGGGGCAGTCAGCCCCAACATTTT | CGASGAGGSQPQHF
TRBJ2-2 | . | . | TRBV11-1 | TGTGCCAGCAGCTATACTACTGGCACCTGGGAGCTGCTTTTT | CASSYTTGTWELLF
TRBJ1-1 | . | . | TRBV20-1 | TGCAATGCTAGAGTTTGCCTCGAGTTGAACACTGAAGCTTTCTTT | CNARVCLELNTEAFF
TRBJ2-7 | . | . | TRBV6-5 | TGTCCCAGCAGTTACTCGAGGCAGGAAACGGCCGAGCAGTACTTT | CPSSYSRQETAEQYF
TRBJ2-1 | . | few | TRBV20-1 | TGCAATGCTATCCTCGAGTATGAGCAGTTCTTC | CNAILEYEQFF
TRBJ1-3 | . | many | TRBV5-1 | TGCGCCAGCAGCTTAGGACTAAACTCTGGAAACACCATATATTTT | CASSLGLNSGNTIYF
TRBJ2-6 | . | . | TRBV6-1 | TGTGCCAGTAGTGACAACTCTGGGGTCAACGTCCCGACTTTC | CASSDNSGVNVPTF
TRBJ2-2 | TRBD2 | . | TRBV20-1 | TGCAGTGCTGGAAAAAGCGGGAGGAACACCGGGGAGTTGTTTTTT | CSAGKSGRNTGELFF
TRBJ1-1 | . | many | TRBV5-1 | TGCGCCAGCAGCTTGGCTATGGGCTCTAGTAACACTGAAGCTTTCTTT | CASSLAMGSSNTEAFF
TRBJ2-1 | . | . | TRBV20-1 | TGTAGTGATAGGGGACCGAACAATGGGCAGTTCTTC | CSDRGPNNGQFF
TRBJ2-7 | . | . | TRBV20-1 | TGCAGTGCTACACGGGGGGCCACCGACGAGCAGTACTTC | CSATRGATDEQYF
TRBJ2-7 | . | . | TRBV6-5 | TGTGCTAGCAGTCAACCGCGGAGGGAGACGGCCGAGCAGTACTTC | CASSQPRRETAEQYF
TRBJ1-1 | . | medium-sized | TRBV20-1 | TGCAGTGCCGAGTCGGGGCGGAATGAAGCTTTCTTT | CSAESGRNEAFF
TRBJ2-7 | TRBD2 | . | TRBV29-1 | TGCAACGTTGAAGATGGGCTGGGAGTAGCGGGAGACGAGCAGTACTTC | CNVEDGLGVAGDEQYF
TRBJ1-1 | . | once | TRBV20-1 | TGCAGTGCTAGAGCGGGACAAGGTACTGAAGCCTTCTTT | CSARAGQGTEAFF
TRBJ1-5 | . | . | TRBV10-3 | TGTGGCATCAGTGAGACGACAGCTAGCAATCAGCCACAGCATTTT | CGISETTASNQPQHF
TRBJ1-1 | TRBD1 | . | TRBV20-1 | TGCAATGCTAGTGGGGACAGGGTAGGCATTGAAGCTTTCTTT | CNASGDRVGIEAFF
TRBJ2-7 | TRBD2 | many | TRBV5-1 | TGCGCCAGCAGCTTCAGGACTAGCGGCAGCACCTACGAGCAGTACTTC | CASSFRTSGSTYEQYF
TRBJ2-2 | . | . | TRBV20-1 | TGTAGTGTTCGAAGAGGGAGAGCAAACACCGGGGAGCTGTTTTTT | CSVRRGRANTGELFF
TRBJ1-1 | TRBD1 | . | TRBV20-1 | TGCAGTGCGTCGACAGGGACGGAGGTTTTCTTT | CSASTGTEVFF
TRBJ2-7 | . | . | TRBV5-6 | TGTGCCAGCAGCTTGCATCGCGACAGTGCCGAGCAGTACTTC | CASSLHRDSAEQYF
TRBJ2-7 | . | . | TRBV29-1 | TGCAGCGTCTACGGATTAGTATCTTCCTACGAGCAGTACTTC | CSVYGLVSSYEQYF
TRBJ1-3 | . | once | TRBV6-5 | TGTGCCAACACTGAAACCTCCCCGCGGTCCTCTGGAAACAGCATATATTTT | CANTETSPRSSGNSIYF
TRBJ2-2 | . | . | TRBV10-3 | TGTGCCAGTCAAGAAGGGGGGGCAAGCAGCTGGGAGCTGTTTTTT | CASQEGGASSWELFF
TRBJ1-3 | . | . | TRBV12-3/TRBV12-4 | TGCGCCAGCAACAGGACTGTCTCTGGAAACACCATATATTTT | CASNRTVSGNTIYF
TRBJ2-1 | TRBD1 | once | TRBV20-1 | TGCAGTGTTAAAGCTCCGGGACAGGGGGGCGGTAAGCAGTTCTTC | CSVKAPGQGGGKQFF
TRBJ1-6 | TRBD1 | . | TRBV6-6 | TGTGCCACCGCGGATGGGACAGTGACCTATAATTCACCCCTCCACTTT | CATADGTVTYNSPLHF
TRBJ2-1 | . | . | TRBV20-1 | TGCAGTGCTAGAGGTCTCCCATACAATGAGCAGTTCTTC | CSARGLPYNEQFF
TRBJ2-2 | . | . | TRBV6-5 | TGTGCCAGCAGTTACTCTACCCGTTACACCAGGGAGTTGTTTTTT | CASSYSTRYTRELFF
TRBJ1-1 | . | . | TRBV20-1 | TGCAGTACCCCGGGGCGGGAGAACACTGAAGCCTTCTTT | CSTPGRENTEAFF
TRBJ1-5 | . | . | TRBV20-1 | TGTAGTGCTAGAGATATGAGCAGGGACATTCAGCCCCAGCATTTT | CSARDMSRDIQPQHF
TRBJ2-5 | TRBD2 | . | TRBV10-2 | TGCACCAGATCTTCTAGCGGAGGGGAGACCCAGTACTTC | CTRSSSGGETQYF